This T cell receptor beta chain came from a study of shared clonotypes between healthy human individuals. This CDR3 is 15 amino acids long. Trimming took 6 bases from V and 0 from J, leaving 14 bases between them. The V gene's germline CDR1 is MDHEN and CDR2 SYDVKM. The study's findings and limits: Represented genetic and exposure-history diversity was restricted by having few donors. Clonotypes not shared had lower generation probabilities than those common to all four donors.

The assay was immunoSEQ multiplex PCR, and TCRdb's table has in-frame clones only and misses some. The repertoire holds about 1.1 million clones, with roughly 80% as singletons. To note about this clone: The antigen remains unidentified.

The sample was memory CD4+ T cells from PBMCs. Sample subset: CD45RA-negative fraction. The receptor was derived from a man between 18 and 35 years old in good health. Some clones in this sample may be carry-over from other donors' samples. The chain combines TRBV28 with TRBJ1-2, with no clear D. The CDR3 nucleotides are TGTGCCAGCAGCCGATCCGACCCAGCTAACTATGGCTACACCTTC. This sequence encodes CASSRSDPANYGYTF.